A selection of T cell receptor beta chains follows, all from one sample in a study of T cells in Graves' hyperthyroidism and ophthalmopathy. TCRdb re-called the multiplex PCR reads with MiXCR, one entry per CDR3 protein. The sample contains fewer than 750,000 distinct CDR3 sequences, about 15% of which appear only once. Specimen: blood. The receptors shown here come from a woman aged 45-59 years with Graves' ophthalmopathy. CDR3s include the opening cysteine and the closing phenylalanine or tryptophan.

TRBJ2-1 | TRBV6-1 | CASNGGVGTRDYNEQFF
TRBJ2-1 | TRBV7-9 | CASSLMGTPPGGYNEQFF
TRBJ2-1 | TRBV29-1 | CSVAPLNEQFF
TRBJ1-6 | TRBV28 | CASSFWGRGRNSPLHF
TRBJ1-3 | TRBV5-1 | CASSLAQSSGNTIYF
TRBJ2-1 | TRBV18 | CASSRPRQGEVEQFF
TRBJ2-5 | TRBV15 | CATSRLKPRKLETQYF
TRBJ1-2 | TRBV14 | CASSPGRQYGYTF
TRBJ1-6 | TRBV6-1 | CASSDGREISPLHF
TRBJ1-1 | TRBV19 | CASSFRTVEAFF
TRBJ1-2 | TRBV6-4 | CASSEEDGSSLYTF
TRBJ2-3 | TRBV9 | CASAILEGDTQYF
TRBJ2-3 | TRBV7-6 | CASSLFYGQSTDTQYF
TRBJ2-1 | TRBV25-1 | CASSGSGRTYNEQFF
TRBJ2-3 | TRBV6-1 | CASMSGAAKDTQYF
TRBJ2-1 | TRBV24-1 | CATMAPHDNEQFF
TRBJ1-1 | TRBV9 | CASSAGDRPPVTEAFF
TRBJ2-2 | TRBV20-1 | CSARFSSGTSGSSTGNTGELFF
TRBJ2-7 | TRBV5-1 | CASSLGLGIFSEQYF
TRBJ2-3 | TRBV6-2/TRBV6-3 | CASSQSDTQYF
TRBJ2-7 | TRBV6-1 | CASLEGLAAYEQYF
TRBJ2-2 | TRBV11-3 | CASSYPLTSGRTTGELFF
TRBJ2-7 | TRBV27 | CASSLGAGGYEQYF
TRBJ2-2 | TRBV7-7 | CASSSRLAGLSNTGELFF
TRBJ2-3 | TRBV7-2 | CASSYRTSVDTQYF
TRBJ2-1 | TRBV5-5 | CASSLFRGLAGRNEQFF
TRBJ2-5 | TRBV28 | CASAWTGETQYF
TRBJ2-1 | TRBV11-3 | CASSWIPMGTGNTEQFF
TRBJ2-2 | TRBV19 | CASSIWPSGRIGELFF
TRBJ2-3 | TRBV27 | CASNLAGGPDTQYF
TRBJ2-3 | TRBV20-1 | CSARGAGGGTDTQYF
TRBJ2-1 | TRBV6-1 | CATGDGVPSSSYNEQFF
TRBJ2-4 | TRBV5-1 | CASSLAGGVAKNIQYF
TRBJ2-7 | TRBV9 | CASSVAGGEGGYEQYF
TRBJ2-1 | TRBV30 | CAWRRGLTQGEQFF
TRBJ2-2 | TRBV6-2/TRBV6-3 | CASSYSRWQGGSGELFF
TRBJ1-1 | TRBV15 | CATSLAVNTEAFF
TRBJ1-1 | TRBV19 | CASSTWDRASEAFF
TRBJ2-1 | TRBV15 | CATSRSQGNAVDEQFF
TRBJ2-3 | TRBV18 | CASSPVLTSGLTDTQYF
TRBJ2-7 | TRBV7-2 | CASSSIPGTGSYEQYF